The clone carrying this T cell receptor beta chain was detected ten times or more. Its antigen is not identified. Via MiXCR, TCRdb re-called the 5' RACE reads, giving one row per CDR3 protein. The table shows about 240,000 distinct CDR3 sequences, with 10% to 13% occurring only once. V was trimmed by 4 bases and J by 5 bases, leaving 14 bases between them. Germline-derived CDR1 and CDR2 are DFQATT and SNEGSKA (reference sequence). This CDR3 is 13 amino acids long. These data come from a study of CD8 T cells in ankylosing spondylitis. Broader study findings: Reports say disease-linked clones showed up significantly more in matched ankylosing spondylitis synovial fluid.

The chain combines TRBV20-1 with TRBJ1-1; D is undetermined. The TCR was taken from a male donor with ankylosing spondylitis or in good health (not recorded which). The sample taken for sequencing was blood, either unsorted or a sorted T cell fraction (not recorded which). CDR3 loop: CSATKGVRTEAFF. DNA of the CDR3: TGCAGTGCTACTAAGGGAGTACGGACTGAAGCTTTCTTT.